Listed below are T cell receptor beta chains from one sample, sequenced in a study of blood T cells in healthy people across ages. MiXCR, run by TCRdb on the 5' RACE reads, gives a single entry per CDR3 protein. Seen here are roughly 700,000 distinct CDR3 sequences, about half observed once, and the top ten hold under 35%. Sequences were obtained from blood. These receptors were taken from a woman aged 55 to 70 in good health. Each CDR3 is given with its conserved first and last residue. A D gene is named only where the DNA matches it firmly. Expanded clones are given a class, and other clones once, few, many or no size at all.

d_call,v_call,j_call,clone_size,cdr3_nt,cdr3_aa
NA,TRBV10-3,TRBJ1-1,NA,TGTGCCATCAGTGAGTCTTACGGGGTGGTCATGAACACTGAAGCTTTCTTT,CAISESYGVVMNTEAFF
NA,TRBV7-6,TRBJ2-3,NA,TGTGCCAGCAGCGCCCGGGAAAGCACAGATACGCAGTATTTT,CASSARESTDTQYF
TRBD2,TRBV5-1,TRBJ2-5,few,TGCGCCAGCAGCTTGGCCACGGGGAGGGGAGAGACCCAGTACTTC,CASSLATGRGETQYF
TRBD2,TRBV29-1,TRBJ2-1,NA,TGCAGCGTTGGACTAGCGGGGATAAATGAGCAGTTCTTC,CSVGLAGINEQFF
NA,TRBV20-1,TRBJ2-7,NA,TGCAGTGCTAGCTTCGCAGGGAGGTCCTACGAGCAGTACTTC,CSASFAGRSYEQYF
TRBD2,TRBV6-4,TRBJ2-1,NA,TGTGCCAGCAGTCCTAGCGGGGTTTACAATGAGCAGTTCTTC,CASSPSGVYNEQFF
NA,TRBV2,TRBJ2-3,NA,TGTGCCAGCATCGAACAGGGAGTCGGAGATACGCAGTATTTT,CASIEQGVGDTQYF
NA,TRBV21-1,TRBJ1-1,NA,TGTGCCAGCAGAATCGGGACAGCCTTCATGAACACTGAAGCTTTCTTT,CASRIGTAFMNTEAFF
NA,TRBV27,TRBJ2-7,few,TGTGCCAGCGGACAACGGGCTCCCGGGACTCCGGGGGAGCAGTACTTC,CASGQRAPGTPGEQYF
TRBD2,TRBV7-2,TRBJ2-3,few,TGTGCCAGCAGCCCCTCTAGCGGGACGGATACGCAGTATTTT,CASSPSSGTDTQYF
TRBD1,TRBV4-2,TRBJ1-4,NA,TGTGCCAGCAGCCACGGACAGGGGGGCGAAAAACTGTTTTTT,CASSHGQGGEKLFF
NA,TRBV3-1,TRBJ2-7,NA,TGTGCCAGCAGCCAAGAATGGGGGCGGTCATACGAGCAGTACTTC,CASSQEWGRSYEQYF
TRBD2,TRBV3-1,TRBJ2-5,few,TGTGCCAGCACCGGGTTTAGCGGGAGAAAAGAGACCCAGTACTTC,CASTGFSGRKETQYF
NA,TRBV4-2,TRBJ2-2,NA,TGTGCCAGCAGCCAAATGAGTGGCGGGGAGCTGTTTTTT,CASSQMSGGELFF
NA,TRBV29-1,TRBJ2-7,once,TGCAGCGTGGGGGGGGCAGGGGGATACAATGAGCAGTACTTC,CSVGGAGGYNEQYF
NA,TRBV18,TRBJ2-4,NA,TGTGCCAGCTCACCTCAGACACTAGCCAAAAACATTCAGTACTTC,CASSPQTLAKNIQYF
NA,TRBV21-1,TRBJ2-7,few,TGTGCCAGCAGCAAACTAGGGGGCCCCTACGAGCAGTACTTC,CASSKLGGPYEQYF
TRBD2,TRBV12-3/TRBV12-4,TRBJ2-5,NA,TGTGCCAGCAGCCCATCCCGGACTAGGGTTGAGCAGTACTTC,CASSPSRTRVEQYF
TRBD1,TRBV9,TRBJ2-3,few,TGTGCCAGCAGCACCGGACAGGGCGCGCAGTATTTT,CASSTGQGAQYF
TRBD1,TRBV20-1,TRBJ2-7,NA,TGCAGTGCTAGTGGGGGTGGACAGGGTCGCAGCGAGCAGTACTTC,CSASGGGQGRSEQYF
TRBD1,TRBV25-1,TRBJ2-5,few,TGTGCCAGCAGTCGGGACAGGGATCGTCAAGAGACCCAGTACTTC,CASSRDRDRQETQYF
TRBD1,TRBV24-1,TRBJ2-5,few,TGTGCCACCAGTGACCACACAGGGGGCGGAGAGACCCAGTACTTC,CATSDHTGGGETQYF
NA,TRBV4-3,TRBJ1-3,NA,TGCGCCAGCAGCCAAGATCCGCGGCAGGCAAACACCATATATTTT,CASSQDPRQANTIYF
NA,TRBV3-1,TRBJ2-4,NA,TGTGCCAGCAGCCAAGGGGAGGCTAGGCCGTACTTC,CASSQGEARPYF
NA,TRBV20-1,TRBJ2-5,many,TGCAGTGCTATATCATTACAGGGTGGGGAGACCCAGTACTTC,CSAISLQGGETQYF
NA,TRBV5-1,TRBJ2-6,NA,TGCGCCAGCAGCTTGGTAACGGGGCCTGGGGCCAACGTCCTGACTTTC,CASSLVTGPGANVLTF
NA,TRBV30,TRBJ1-4,NA,TGTGCCTGGGGCGTCCAACGTGAAAAACTGTTTTTT,CAWGVQREKLFF
TRBD2,TRBV7-3,TRBJ2-7,few,TGTGCCAGCAGCTTAAGGGCGGGAGGGAACTACGAGCAGTACTTC,CASSLRAGGNYEQYF
NA,TRBV27,TRBJ2-7,NA,TGTGCCAGCAGTTTCGGAGGGGGGGCGCGGGAGCAGTACTTC,CASSFGGGAREQYF
NA,TRBV6-1,TRBJ1-6,few,TGTGCCAGCAGTCCTGAGGGGGGAACTGGGAATTCACCCCTCCACTTT,CASSPEGGTGNSPLHF
NA,TRBV5-1,TRBJ1-5,NA,TGCGCCGGCAGCTTGACGGGGGGTTACAATCAGCCCCAGCATTTT,CAGSLTGGYNQPQHF
TRBD1,TRBV9,TRBJ2-3,NA,TGTGCCAGCAGCGTAGCTGGACAGGGGGCAGATACGCAGTATTTT,CASSVAGQGADTQYF
TRBD1,TRBV29-1,TRBJ2-7,NA,TGCAGCGCCGGTGTACACTCGGGACAGGGGGCGAGGGAGCAGTACTTC,CSAGVHSGQGAREQYF
NA,TRBV5-1,TRBJ2-3,NA,TGCGCCAGCAGCTTGGTCGTGGACCGAAACACAGATACGCAGTATTTT,CASSLVVDRNTDTQYF
NA,TRBV18,TRBJ2-5,NA,TGTGCCAGCTCACCACCGCAGGTTGCGAACCAAGAGACCCAGTACTTC,CASSPPQVANQETQYF
NA,TRBV29-1,TRBJ2-7,NA,TGCAGCGTTGAAGAAGGGGGGGTTGTAAGGGAGCAGTACTTC,CSVEEGGVVREQYF
NA,TRBV4-3,TRBJ1-6,few,TGCGCCAGCAGCCAAGCCAGGGGCGGGCCCCTCCACTTT,CASSQARGGPLHF
TRBD2,TRBV4-2,TRBJ2-3,once,TGTGCCAGCAGCCCTGGGGGGGAGAGCACAGATACGCAGTATTTT,CASSPGGESTDTQYF
NA,TRBV20-1,TRBJ1-1,NA,TGCAGTGCCACGGGCGACGGGCCCACCACTGAAGCTTTCTTT,CSATGDGPTTEAFF
NA,TRBV20-1,TRBJ2-7,NA,TGCAGTGCCCCCCCCAGAGGGCCGGCCAATGAGCAGTACTTC,CSAPPRGPANEQYF
NA,TRBV21-1,TRBJ1-1,NA,TGTGCCAGCAGCAAAGGGAAAAGGCAACAAGGTCCCACTGAAGCTTTCTTT,CASSKGKRQQGPTEAFF
NA,TRBV27,TRBJ2-7,NA,TGTGCCAGCAGGATAACGGCTCTGGACGAGCAGTACTTC,CASRITALDEQYF
NA,TRBV24-1,TRBJ2-7,few,TGTGCCACCAGTGAGCAGGTCCAGCGCGACGAGCAGTACTTC,CATSEQVQRDEQYF
NA,TRBV10-3,TRBJ1-1,NA,TGTGCCATCAGTCGGATGAACACTGAAGCTTTCTTT,CAISRMNTEAFF
TRBD2,TRBV5-4,TRBJ2-2,NA,TGTGCCAGCAGCGCAAGACTAGCAGCCAACACCGGGGAGCTGTTTTTT,CASSARLAANTGELFF
NA,TRBV6-2/TRBV6-3,TRBJ2-5,few,TGTGCCAGCAGGGAGACTAGTCAAGAGACCCAGTACTTC,CASRETSQETQYF
TRBD2,TRBV20-1,TRBJ2-3,NA,TGCAGTGCTAGAGATCCGGGGAGGGACACAGATACGCAGTATTTT,CSARDPGRDTDTQYF
NA,TRBV9,TRBJ2-7,NA,TGTGCCAGCAGCCCAATGGGAGGCTACGAGCAGTACTTC,CASSPMGGYEQYF
NA,TRBV25-1,TRBJ2-5,NA,TGTGCCAGCAGTGAATACTCCGGAACAGGGTTGCGGGAGACCCAGTACTTC,CASSEYSGTGLRETQYF
TRBD1,TRBV28,TRBJ2-1,NA,TGTGCCAGCAGTTTCCCCGGACAGGGAAGCAATGAGCAGTTCTTC,CASSFPGQGSNEQFF
NA,TRBV9,TRBJ2-1,NA,TGTGCCAGCAGCGTAGCCCCAGGTAGTTTGGATAATGAGCAGTTCTTC,CASSVAPGSLDNEQFF
NA,TRBV5-6,TRBJ2-3,NA,TGTGCCAGCAGCCCGCCTTCGGCACAAGATACGCAGTATTTT,CASSPPSAQDTQYF
TRBD2,TRBV11-1,TRBJ2-1,few,TGTGCCAGCAGCTTAGGACCGGGACTAGCACCTGGCCGGGAGCAGTTCTTC,CASSLGPGLAPGREQFF
TRBD2,TRBV11-2,TRBJ2-1,NA,TGTGCCAGCAGCTTAGAGTTCAACTTAGCTAGCGGGAAATACTATGAGCAGTTCTTC,CASSLEFNLASGKYYEQFF
NA,TRBV2,TRBJ1-5,NA,TGTGCCAGCAGTGAGTCTCGGGACACGGGCAATCAGCCCCAGCATTTT,CASSESRDTGNQPQHF
TRBD1,TRBV7-2,TRBJ1-6,NA,TGTGCCAGCAGCTTAGCCGGGACAGGGGGCGCGCGGAATTCACCCCTCCACTTT,CASSLAGTGGARNSPLHF
NA,TRBV27,TRBJ2-7,NA,TGTGCCAGCAGTTTACTAAGGGATGGGAAGCAGTACTTC,CASSLLRDGKQYF
NA,TRBV7-3,TRBJ1-6,once,TGTGCCAGCAGAAACTACCAGGGGTCACCCCTCCACTTT,CASRNYQGSPLHF
NA,TRBV6-4,TRBJ2-7,NA,TGTGCCAGCACCAGCGGATTACCCTACGAGCAGTACTTC,CASTSGLPYEQYF
TRBD2,TRBV7-2,TRBJ2-2,few,TGTGCCAGCAGCTTTTTAGGCGGGAGGAGCGGCACCGGGGAGCTGTTTTTT,CASSFLGGRSGTGELFF